This TCR beta chain appears in the sequencing data of a study of CD8 T cells in Susac syndrome. About the research overall: Patients with Susac syndrome, at blood draw, were therapy-naive, on corticosteroids, or on intravenous immunoglobulin alone. Notes on the study in general: Clonal expansion of CD8+ cells in Susac peaked in TEMRA cells (and in active patients).

Points on this clonotype: Antigen specificity is unknown.

Trimming at V came to 4 bases and at J to 3 bases, leaving 5 bases not matched to a gene. Germline assignment: CDR1 SEHNR and CDR2 FQNEAQ (reference sequence). This CDR3 is 14 amino acids long. A quantity of roughly 0.5 to 1 ug RNA underwent reverse transcription using random hexamers. TCRdb passed the immunoSEQ multiplex PCR reads through MiXCR, listing each CDR3 protein once. The table includes about 100,000 distinct CDR3 sequences, 95% detected once. The TCR originated in a human donor with Susac syndrome. The V call is TRBV7-9, the J call TRBJ2-5; 7 bases fit TRBD2. Sequencing was done on a sample of CD8+ T cells from PBMCs. The CDR3 protein is CASSSPGGEETQYF. As DNA, the CDR3 is TGTGCCAGCAGCTCCCCTGGGGGGGAAGAGACCCAGTACTTC.